This passage covers 18 T cell receptor beta chains from one sample sequenced in a study of OX40 agonist ivuxolimab in advanced cancers. Using immunoSEQ multiplex PCR, the repertoire was profiled, and TCRdb retains in-frame clones only, with some absent. The sample holds 55,000 to 70,000 clones, 65% to 90% seen once. Sequences were derived from CD4+ or CD8+ T cells sorted from blood, sampled in a trial of the OX40 agonist ivuxolimab. Every receptor here comes from an adult with an advanced solid tumor such as melanoma, head and neck, liver or kidney cancer.

This clone has more than one count but fewer than ten. The rearrangement uses TRBV7-9 and TRBJ1-1, with a tentative D call TRBD1 (5 bases). The CDR3 has 12 residues. The V end was cut by 7 bases, the J end by 10 bases, with 16 bases between. CDR1 and CDR2 (germline): SEHNR, FQNEAQ (reference sequence). CDR3 loop: CASTQSEGTAFF. For the CDR3, the DNA is TGTGCCAGCACCCAGAGTGAGGGGACAGCTTTCTTT.

This clone was recorded only once. The V call is TRBV14, the J call TRBJ2-1; perhaps TRBD2 as D (6 bases). The CDR3 contains 14 residues. From germline, CDR1 is SGHDN and CDR2 FVKESK. V lost 0 bases to trimming and J lost 9 bases, with 12 bases between them. The CDR3: CASSQDRGGFEQFF. CDR3 bases: TGTGCCAGCAGCCAAGACCGTGGGGGGTTTGAGCAGTTCTTC. The entire variable domain, with the rest obtained from reference TRBV14 and TRBJ2-1, is as follows: EAGVTQFPSHSVIEKGQTVTLRCDPISGHDNLYWYRRVMGKEIKFLLHFVKESKQDESGMPNNRFLAERTGGTYSTLKVQPAELEDSGVYFCASSQDRGGFEQFFGPGTRLTVL.

This clone was seen a handful of times. Its ends do not fully match the called genes, so a read error is possible. The rearrangement uses TRBV7-7 and TRBJ2-2; 10 bases are a match to TRBD1. Germline assignment: CDR1 SSHAT and CDR2 FNYEAQ (reference sequence). This CDR3 spans 13 amino acids. The CDR3 nucleotides are TGTGCTAGCAGCCGACAGGGGGCAGGGGAGCTGTTTTTT. It encodes CASSRQGAGELFF. Full variable domain (remainder filled in from reference TRBV7-7 and TRBJ2-2): GAGVSQSPRYKVTKRGQDVTLRCDPISSHATLYWYQQALGQGPEFLTYFNYEAQPDKSGLPSDRFSAERPEGSISTLTIQRTEQRDSAMYRCASSRQGAGELFFGEGSRLTVL.

The chain combines TRBV15 with TRBJ2-2, with D possibly being TRBD1 (5 bases). This CDR3 comprises 15 residues. The V and J ends lost 8 bases and 1 base respectively, with 14 bases between them. The germline V gene encodes CDR1 LNHNV and CDR2 YYDKDF (reference sequence). CDR3 region: CATGKMGQNTGELFF. CDR3 DNA sequence: TGTGCCACCGGAAAAATGGGGCAGAACACCGGGGAGCTGTTTTTT.

The rearrangement uses TRBV28 and TRBJ1-5; no firm D call. With 1 base removed from V and 3 bases from J, the gap between germline ends came to 13 bases. Per germline, CDR1 MDHEN and CDR2 SYDVKM. The CDR3 contains 16 residues. The CDR3 is CASSLSPGRINQPQHF. The CDR3 nucleotides are TGTGCCAGCAGTTTATCCCCCGGACGGATCAATCAGCCCCAGCATTTT.

The DNA for the CDR3 is TGTGCCAGCAGCCTGGAGCAAACCTCTGCAGCTTTCTTT. This translates into CASSLEQTSAAFF. The J gene is TRBJ1-1, the V gene TRBV4-2, with D hard to call. Germline assignment: CDR1 LGHNA and CDR2 YNFKEQ. V was trimmed by 4 bases and J by 10 bases, leaving 16 bases between them. The CDR3 runs to 13 residues.

V and J are TRBV5-1 and TRBJ2-1; possibly TRBD1 for D (6 bases). The CDR3 loop spans 16 amino acids. The ends were cut back, 0 bases at V and 6 bases at J, with 16 bases in the middle. Germline V CDR1 and CDR2: SGHRS, YFSETQ. This chain's CDR3 is CASSLGVGAQANEQFF. The DNA for the CDR3 is TGCGCCAGCAGCTTGGGCGTGGGGGCCCAGGCCAATGAGCAGTTCTTC. The full variable domain, completed using reference TRBV5-1 and TRBJ2-1, is KAGVTQTPRYLIKTRGQQVTLSCSPISGHRSVSWYQQTPGQGLQFLFEYFSETQRNKGNFPGRFSGRQFSNSRSEMNVSTLELGDSALYLCASSLGVGAQANEQFFGPGTRLTVL.

The chain uses TRBV2 and TRBJ1-2, with a tentative D call TRBD1 (5 bases). CDR3 length equals 12 residues. Trimming pared 4 bases from V and 8 bases from J, leaving 11 bases between. CDR1 and CDR2 from the germline V gene are SNHLY and FYNNEI. The CDR3 loop is CASSVGADGYTF. CDR3 bases: TGTGCCAGCAGTGTAGGGGCTGACGGCTACACCTTC.

The chain employs TRBV7-2 and TRBJ2-2; 8 nucleotides agree with TRBD2. CDR1 is SGHTA, CDR2 FQGNSA, per germline. V lost 5 bases, J lost 7 bases, and 12 bases stayed unmatched. The CDR3 spans 16 residues. The CDR3 region is CASSPRAGAGGGELFF. The CDR3 DNA sequence: TGTGCCAGCAGCCCAAGAGCGGGGGCGGGTGGCGGGGAGCTGTTTTTT.

The V and J genes are TRBV4-1 and TRBJ1-1; D is perhaps TRBD1 (6 bases). Germline V gene data show CDR1 as MGHRA and CDR2 as YSYEKL. The CDR3 consists of 16 residues. V dropped 4 bases and J dropped 1 base, with 16 bases sitting between them. The CDR3 sequence: CASSRHRVEGNTEAFF. DNA of the CDR3: TGCGCCAGCAGCCGACACAGGGTTGAGGGGAACACTGAAGCTTTCTTT.

V gene TRBV5-5 combines with J gene TRBJ1-2, with D maybe TRBD1 (6 bases). V gave up 4 bases and J gave up 1 base, with 8 bases separating them. CDR3 length: 13 amino acids. CDR1 SGHKS and CDR2 YYEKEE come from the germline V gene (reference sequence). CDR3 in amino acids: CASSKGDNYGYTF. The CDR3 DNA is TGTGCCAGCAGCAAGGGGGATAACTATGGCTACACCTTC. Looking up the rest from reference TRBV5-5 and TRBJ1-2 gives the full variable domain: DAGVTQSPTHLIKTRGQQVTLRCSPISGHKSVSWYQQVLGQGPQFIFQYYEKEERGRGNFPDRFSARQFPNYSSELNVNALLLGDSALYLCASSKGDNYGYTFGSGTRLTVV.

The gene calls are TRBV4-2 and TRBJ1-3; the D gene is possibly TRBD1 (6 bases). The CDR3 consists of 15 residues. Germline V lookup: CDR1 LGHNA, CDR2 YNFKEQ. Trimming removed 5 bases from V and 4 bases from J, with 15 bases in between. CDR3 in amino acids: CASSYPQGLGNTIYF. Here the CDR3 DNA reads TGTGCCAGCAGCTATCCTCAGGGGTTGGGAAACACCATATATTTT.

CDR3 loop: CASSRSTRVVTGELFF. CDR3 DNA: TGTGCCAGCAGCAGATCAACTAGGGTCGTCACCGGGGAGCTGTTTTTT. V and J are TRBV5-6 and TRBJ2-2; a weak D match, TRBD2 (5 bases). This CDR3 is 16 amino acids long. Germline CDR1 and CDR2: SGHDT and YYEEEE. V lost 4 bases, J lost 4 bases, and 17 bases lay in between.

V gene TRBV15 combines with J gene TRBJ2-7; TRBD1 matches at 7 bases. This CDR3 is built from 16 residues. Germline-derived CDR1 and CDR2 are LNHNV and YYDKDF (reference sequence). Trimming at V came to 1 base and at J to 2 bases, leaving 8 bases not matched to a gene. The CDR3 is CATSRGDRVDTYEQYF. CDR3 in DNA: TGTGCCACCAGCAGAGGCGACAGGGTAGATACCTACGAGCAGTACTTC.

The CDR3 nucleotides read TGTGCCAGCAGCCCCGCTAGACAGTCTAGCACAGATACGCAGTATTTT. Translation gives CASSPARQSSTDTQYF. The chain uses TRBV7-2 and TRBJ2-3, with D possibly TRBD1 on 5 matching bases. CDR1 and CDR2 from the germline V gene are SGHTA and FQGNSA. The CDR3 has 16 amino acids. V was shortened by 5 bases and J by 0 bases, with 15 bases between the two germline ends.

This clone was found a few times. The chain has TRBV7-9 and TRBJ1-1; TRBD1 might be the D (5 bases). Germline V gene sequence: CDR1 SEHNR, CDR2 FQNEAQ (reference sequence). V shed 3 bases and J shed 3 bases, with 8 bases lying between them. The CDR3 length is 13 residues. Here the CDR3 reads CASSFLGDTEAFF. CDR3 bases: TGTGCCAGCAGCTTTTTGGGGGACACTGAAGCTTTCTTT.

This clone occurred once. V and J are TRBV2 and TRBJ1-5; TRBD1 is a possible D gene (6 bases). This CDR3 is 14 amino acids long. The germline CDR1 and CDR2 sequences are SNHLY and FYNNEI. Trimming took off 6 bases at V and 6 bases at J, with 15 bases between the two ends. DNA of the CDR3: TGTGCCAGCAGGGCAGGGGATGTCGTTCAGCCCCAGCATTTT. Protein product: CASRAGDVVQPQHF.

V usage is TRBV18 and J usage is TRBJ1-3; D remains ambiguous. The CDR3 covers 15 residues. Germline V gene data show CDR1 as KGHSH and CDR2 as LQKENI. Trimming left V 5 bases short and J 4 bases short, with 15 bases between. CDR3 sequence (DNA): TGTGCCAGCTCATCATGGGCTGACTTCGGAAACACCATATATTTT. Residues: CASSSWADFGNTIYF. Using reference TRBV18 and TRBJ1-3 for the parts outside the CDR3, the full variable domain is NAGVMQNPRHLVRRRGQEARLRCSPMKGHSHVYWYRQLPEEGLKFMVYLQKENIIDESGMPKERFSAEFPKEGPSILRIQQVVRGDSAAYFCASSSWADFGNTIYFGEGSWLTVV.